A selection of T cell receptor beta chains follows, all from one sample in a study of T cells in Graves' hyperthyroidism and ophthalmopathy. Each CDR3 protein gets one entry after TCRdb re-called the multiplex PCR reads with MiXCR. Altogether under 350,000 distinct CDR3 sequences are present, approximately 15% being singletons, with the ten largest covering around 61%. The sequenced sample was blood. The receptors were sampled from a woman aged 55-69 years with Graves' ophthalmopathy. Each CDR3 is given with its conserved first and last residue. Fields, in order: D gene, J gene, V gene, clone size, CDR3 DNA, CDR3 protein. The D gene is left open where the match is weak. Clone size is stated in some rows and not others, as once, few, many or a class when expanded.

NA,TRBJ2-1,TRBV27,NA,TGTGCCAGCAGGTCGATTGGGGGTAGAGACGATGAGCAGTTCTTC,CASRSIGGRDDEQFF
TRBD1,TRBJ1-1,TRBV7-2,many,TGTGCCAGCGCCCCGGGACAGGGGAGTCCTGAAGCTTTCTTT,CASAPGQGSPEAFF
NA,TRBJ1-5,TRBV6-1,many,TGTGCCAGCAGTCAACTACCCGACAGCTATAGCAATCAGCCCCAGCATTTT,CASSQLPDSYSNQPQHF
NA,TRBJ2-6,TRBV5-1,NA,TGCGCCAGCAGCTTGGACAGGGCAGGTGGGGCCAACGCCCTGACTTTC,CASSLDRAGGANALTF
NA,TRBJ1-1,TRBV5-1,NA,TGCGCCAGCAGCTTGGCGGGATTTGGCACTGAAGCTTTCTTT,CASSLAGFGTEAFF
NA,TRBJ2-6,TRBV4-2,many,TGTGCCAGCAGCCAAGAATTCGCCTCTGGGGCCAACGTCCTGACTTTC,CASSQEFASGANVLTF
NA,TRBJ2-2,TRBV18,few,TGTGCCAGCTCACCGTTCGGCACCGGGGAGCTGTTTTTT,CASSPFGTGELFF
TRBD2,TRBJ2-1,TRBV7-8,NA,TGTGCCAGCAGCTTAGTATTGTCGGGGCGGGGGGGGGGGGATGAGCAGTTCTTC,CASSLVLSGRGGGDEQFF
TRBD1,TRBJ2-7,TRBV10-3,NA,TGTGCCATCAGCTCGGGACAGGGAGGCTACGAGCAGTACTTC,CAISSGQGGYEQYF
NA,TRBJ1-4,TRBV5-7,few,TGTGCCAGCAGCCCCAGGGGAGTGGATGAAAAACTGTTTTTT,CASSPRGVDEKLFF
TRBD1,TRBJ1-1,TRBV18,many,TGTGCCAGCTCACCTAAAGGACAGGGAGGCGGGTACACTGAAGCTTTCTTT,CASSPKGQGGGYTEAFF
TRBD1,TRBJ2-1,TRBV5-1,many,TGCGCCAGCAGCTTGGTCGCGACCGGGACAGCCTACAATGAGCAGTTCTTC,CASSLVATGTAYNEQFF
NA,TRBJ2-7,TRBV19,NA,TGTGCCAGTAGTATAGACTACAGACGGGTAGATTACGAGCAGTACTTC,CASSIDYRRVDYEQYF
TRBD2,TRBJ2-5,TRBV5-1,NA,TGCGCCAGCAGCTTGGGTTTAGCGGGACTCCTCCAAGAGACCCAGTACTTC,CASSLGLAGLLQETQYF
NA,TRBJ2-2,TRBV10-1,NA,TGCGCCAGCAGTGCCGTCGAGAGGGAAAACACCGGGGAGCTGTTTTTT,CASSAVERENTGELFF
TRBD1,TRBJ1-5,TRBV6-1,few,TGTGCCAGCACTCGTGGGACAGGGAGTATTAATAGCAATCAGCCCCAGCATTTT,CASTRGTGSINSNQPQHF
NA,TRBJ1-4,TRBV5-1,many,TGTGCCAGCAGCTTGGCGGGAACTAATGAAAAACTGTTTTTT,CASSLAGTNEKLFF
NA,TRBJ2-1,TRBV10-3,few,TGTGCCATCAGTATGGGTACCAGCTCCTACAATGAGCAGTTCTTC,CAISMGTSSYNEQFF
NA,TRBJ2-7,TRBV20-1,NA,TGCAGTGCTAGAGATTTGGAACAGGGAAGCTACGAGCAGTACTTC,CSARDLEQGSYEQYF
NA,TRBJ1-2,TRBV30,many,TGTGCACTGTGGGGCTACACCTTC,CALWGYTF
NA,TRBJ1-2,TRBV27,many,TGTGCCAGCAAGGGATCGGCCTATGGCTACACCTTC,CASKGSAYGYTF
NA,TRBJ2-5,TRBV14,few,TGTGCCAGCAGCCTCCGGGGGACCCAGTACTTC,CASSLRGTQYF
NA,TRBJ1-3,TRBV7-2,many,TGTGCCAGCAGCCGAGAAAGGGGGGGCCTGGGCGGAAACACCATATATTTT,CASSRERGGLGGNTIYF
TRBD2,TRBJ2-1,TRBV19,many,TGTGCCAGCGCGCTAGCGGGAGCATTCGATGAGCAGTTCTTC,CASALAGAFDEQFF
NA,TRBJ2-3,TRBV2,many,TGTGCCAGCAGGGCTTCTGGAGATACGCAGTATTTT,CASRASGDTQYF
NA,TRBJ2-3,TRBV5-1,many,TGCGCCAGCAGCCTGGACAGTCCCTCAGATACGCAGTATTTT,CASSLDSPSDTQYF
NA,TRBJ1-3,TRBV20-1,few,TGCAGTGCTATATCCGGGGGTTCGGCCACCATATATTTT,CSAISGGSATIYF
NA,TRBJ2-5,TRBV6-1,many,TGTGCCAGCAGTACGGTAGACAACCAAGAGACCCAGTACTTC,CASSTVDNQETQYF
TRBD1,TRBJ1-6,TRBV4-1,many,TGCGCCAGCAGCCAAGGGACAGGCTGGAGGAGTAATTCACCCCTCCACTTT,CASSQGTGWRSNSPLHF
NA,TRBJ2-1,TRBV4-3,few,TGCGCCAGCAGCCAAGAGTGGCGGACAGAGTACAATGAGCAGTTCTTC,CASSQEWRTEYNEQFF
TRBD1,TRBJ2-1,TRBV13,few,TGTGCCAGCTCCCATCCGGGACAGGGGGGTAATGAGCAGTTCTTC,CASSHPGQGGNEQFF
NA,TRBJ1-2,TRBV5-8,few,TGTGCCAGCAGCAACAGGGAGAGCTACACCTTC,CASSNRESYTF
NA,TRBJ1-1,TRBV7-2,many,TGTGCCAGCAGCTTAGATGCCTCTGGGGGCACTGAAGCTTTCTTT,CASSLDASGGTEAFF
NA,TRBJ2-5,TRBV5-4,NA,TGTGCCAGCAGCACACAAACGTCGGTCGAGACCCAGTACTTC,CASSTQTSVETQYF
TRBD1,TRBJ1-3,TRBV9,NA,TGTGCCAGCAGCGTAGGGGGGGACAGGGGATCTGGAAACACCATATATTTT,CASSVGGDRGSGNTIYF
NA,TRBJ1-1,TRBV6-1,NA,TGTGCCAGCAGTTCGACACGGGGGGGCACTGAAGCTTTCTTT,CASSSTRGGTEAFF
TRBD1,TRBJ2-7,TRBV27,few,TGTGCCAGCAGTTTACTCCCCCCGGGACAGACCTCCTACGAGCAGTACTTC,CASSLLPPGQTSYEQYF
NA,TRBJ2-3,TRBV6-2/TRBV6-3,NA,TGTGCCAGCAGTTATCTGGGGGGGCTTGGAGATACGCAGTATTTT,CASSYLGGLGDTQYF
NA,TRBJ1-6,TRBV6-5,NA,TGTGCCAGCAGTTACTCTAGAGGCTCGGGTTATAATTCACCCCTCCACTTT,CASSYSRGSGYNSPLHF
TRBD2,TRBJ2-7,TRBV7-9,many,TGTGCCAGCAGCTCGGGCGGGAGTCGGTCCTACGAGCAGTACTTC,CASSSGGSRSYEQYF